This TCR beta chain was retrieved from a study of blood T cell repertoires in COVID-19. This CDR3 spans 15 amino acids. Per germline, CDR1 MNHEY and CDR2 SVGAGI. V lost 7 bases and J lost 4, with 16 bases in between. Assay used: immunoSEQ multiplex PCR; TCRdb lists only in-frame clones, some missing. The sample contains around 230,000 clones, over 80% of which appear only once. The gene calls are TRBV6-5 and TRBJ1-4, with D hard to call. Source material: peripheral blood. This sequence originates from a man in his forties or fifties with acute or convalescent COVID-19. CDR3 bases: TGTGCCAGCACCTACGAGGCCACCCGTAATGAAAAACTGTTTTTT. It translates to CASTYEATRNEKLFF.